This entry lists 22 T cell receptor beta chains sequenced from one sample in a study of blood T cell repertoires in COVID-19. Assay used: immunoSEQ multiplex PCR; TCRdb lists only in-frame clones, some missing. The table records 90,000 to 120,000 clones, over 75% of them present only once. The sequenced sample was peripheral blood. These receptors originate from a human donor in a cohort sampled during active COVID-19.

This chain connects TRBV19 to TRBJ1-1, with 8 nucleotides matching TRBD1. Germline CDR1 and CDR2: LNHDA and SQIVND (reference sequence). CDR3 size: 14 residues. V was clipped by 4 bases and J by 4 bases; unmatched bases: 5. The CDR3 DNA reads as TGTGCCAGTAGTAGGCAGGGGGCGGCCACTGAAGCTTTCTTT. As protein: CASSRQGAATEAFF. Complete variable domain (other parts from reference TRBV19 and TRBJ1-1): DGGITQSPKYLFRKEGQNVTLSCEQNLNHDAMYWYRQDPGQGLRLIYYSQIVNDFQKGDIAEGYSVSREKKESFPLTVTSAQKNPTAFYLCASSRQGAATEAFFGQGTRLTVV.

The chain employs TRBV7-7 and TRBJ2-3; 7 positions agree with TRBD1. V was pared by 6 bases and J by 4 bases, with 10 bases of the junction left unmatched. The germline CDR1 and CDR2 sequences are SSHAT and FNYEAQ (reference sequence). The CDR3 is made up of 15 amino acids. As DNA, the CDR3 is TGTGCCAGCAGTTCACAGGGGTTTCAGGCAGATACGCAGTATTTT. This encodes CASSSQGFQADTQYF. The complete variable domain, with remaining parts taken from reference TRBV7-7 and TRBJ2-3, reads GAGVSQSPRYKVTKRGQDVTLRCDPISSHATLYWYQQALGQGPEFLTYFNYEAQPDKSGLPSDRFSAERPEGSISTLTIQRTEQRDSAMYRCASSSQGFQADTQYFGPGTRLTVL.

This clone was recorded only once. The V and J genes are TRBV28 and TRBJ2-1, with 9 nucleotides matching TRBD2. Trimming at V came to 5 bases and at J to 8 bases, leaving 10 bases not matched to a gene. The CDR3 consists of 15 residues. The germline V gene encodes CDR1 MDHEN and CDR2 SYDVKM. The CDR3 reads CASSRIAGALDEQFF. The CDR3 coding sequence is TGTGCCAGCAGTAGAATAGCGGGAGCGCTCGATGAGCAGTTCTTC.

The gene calls are TRBV9 and TRBJ2-3, with 9 bases lining up with TRBD2. V trimming: 0 bases; J trimming: 5 bases; junction bases outside the gene matches: 4. From germline, CDR1 is SGDLS and CDR2 YYNGEE. CDR3 size: 15 residues. CDR3: CASSVEGSGGDTQYF. DNA for the CDR3: TGTGCCAGCAGCGTAGAGGGTAGCGGGGGAGATACGCAGTATTTT.

In this sample, this clone turned up once. CDR3 sequence: CASSHGTSGRSNTGELFF. CDR3 DNA: TGTGCCAGCAGCCACGGGACTAGCGGGAGATCGAACACCGGGGAGCTGTTTTTT. The chain couples TRBV7-9 to TRBJ2-2; 14 bases are a match to TRBD2. CDR1 and CDR2 (germline): SEHNR, FQNEAQ (reference sequence). V shed 5 bases, J shed 0 bases, and the junction held 5 bases outside the gene matches. The length of the CDR3 is 18 residues. Together with reference TRBV7-9 and TRBJ2-2, the CDR3 gives the full variable domain: DTGVSQNPRHKITKRGQNVTFRCDPISEHNRLYWYRQTLGQGPEFLTYFQNEAQLEKSRLLSDRFSAERPKGSFSTLEIQRTEQGDSAMYLCASSHGTSGRSNTGELFFGEGSRLTVL.

V usage is TRBV7-9 and J usage is TRBJ2-7, with TRBD1 matching 9 bases. Germline V gene lookup returns CDR1 SEHNR and CDR2 FQNEAQ (reference sequence). The CDR3 runs 14 residues. Trimming took 7 bases from V and 0 from J; bases not matched to a gene: 4. The CDR3 DNA sequence: TGTGCCAGCACCGGGACAGGGAGCTCCTACGAGCAGTACTTC. Protein product: CASTGTGSSYEQYF.

Judged by abundance, this clone is medium-sized. Mismatch with germline at one junction end may stem from a read error. The chain links TRBV5-4 to TRBJ2-7; 10 nucleotides line up with TRBD1. This CDR3 has 15 amino acids. CDR1 SGHNT and CDR2 YYREEE come from the germline V gene (reference sequence). The CDR3 protein is CASRNIRDRGIGIRF. The CDR3 region has the DNA TGTGCCAGCAGAAATATCCGGGACAGGGGAATCGGAATCCGCTTC.

The V gene is TRBV5-4, the J gene TRBJ1-5; D is uncertain. The CDR3 totals 12 residues. Germline lookup yields CDR1 SGHNT and CDR2 YYREEE (reference sequence). Trimming stripped 5 bases from V and 6 bases from J, with 9 bases between. The CDR3 region has the DNA TGTGCCAGCAGTTATGTCGGTCAGCCCCAGCATTTT. This translates into CASSYVGQPQHF.

The rearrangement uses TRBV30 and TRBJ1-6; D remains ambiguous. CDR1 and CDR2 (germline): GTSNPN, SVGIG (reference sequence). There are 13 residues in the CDR3. V was clipped by 5 bases and J by 10 bases, with 15 bases between them. The CDR3 is CAWGFRGNSPLHF. The CDR3 DNA sequence: TGTGCCTGGGGTTTCCGGGGTAACTCACCCCTCCACTTT.

The chain joins TRBV2 to TRBJ1-2; the D gene is possibly TRBD1 (5 bases). V lost 0 bases and J 0 bases, leaving 8 bases between the germline ends. Germline values: CDR1 SNHLY, CDR2 FYNNEI. This CDR3 contains 15 residues. Here the CDR3 DNA reads TGTGCCAGCAGTGAAGCGCCAGGGACTAACTATGGCTACACCTTC. Protein product: CASSEAPGTNYGYTF.

The genes are TRBV6-5 and TRBJ1-1, with D perhaps matching TRBD1 (5 bases). This CDR3 is built from 14 residues. Germline V gene sequence: CDR1 MNHEY, CDR2 SVGAGI. With 6 bases removed from V and 12 bases from J, the gap between germline ends came to 23 bases. The CDR3 reads CASRVTRQSSRPFF. The CDR3 nucleotides read TGTGCCAGCAGGGTGACGAGACAGTCTTCAAGGCCTTTCTTT.

CDR3 coding DNA: TGTGCCAGCAGTGATACAGGGTATGGCTACACCTTC. This encodes CASSDTGYGYTF. This sequence joins TRBV28 and TRBJ1-2; D may be TRBD1 (6 bases). Between the trimmed V and J ends, which lost 5 bases and 5 bases, there was a span of 9 bases. Germline V gene data show CDR1 as MDHEN and CDR2 as SYDVKM. The CDR3 is made up of 12 amino acids.

V gene TRBV4-3 combines with J gene TRBJ2-5; D might be TRBD1 (6 bases). Trimming cost V 1 base and J 3 bases, with 9 bases left between them. CDR3 length: 14 residues. Germline CDR1 and CDR2: LGHNA and YSLEER. CDR3 DNA sequence: TGCGCCAGCAGCCAAGGCCCAGGGGAAGAGACCCAGTACTTC. Protein: CASSQGPGEETQYF.

This chain joins TRBV27 and TRBJ2-7, with 9 positions matching TRBD2. The V gene end was trimmed by 5 bases and the J gene end by 5 bases; junction bases not matched to a gene: 13. The CDR3 consists of 16 residues. CDR1 is MNHEY, CDR2 SMNVEV, per germline (reference sequence). The CDR3 here is CASSPTNSGRRDEQYF. In DNA, the CDR3 is TGTGCCAGCAGTCCAACCAATAGCGGGAGAAGAGACGAGCAGTACTTC.

This chain uses TRBV5-1 with TRBJ1-1; possible D gene TRBD1, 5 bases. Trimming stripped 4 bases from V and 3 bases from J, with 16 bases between. This CDR3 region has 15 residues. Germline CDR1 reads SGHRS; CDR2 reads YFSETQ. CDR3 DNA sequence: TGCGCCAGCAGCCCACGGGACTCCCTAGACACTGAAGCTTTCTTT. This translates into CASSPRDSLDTEAFF.

The V and J genes are TRBV12-3 or TRBV12-4 and TRBJ2-5; D uncertain. V lost 4 bases and J lost 2, with 8 bases in between. The CDR3 has 13 residues. Here the CDR3 reads CASSSRAQETQYF. In DNA, the CDR3 is TGTGCCAGCAGTTCTAGAGCTCAAGAGACCCAGTACTTC.

The chain couples TRBV4-2 to TRBJ2-1; D uncertain. Germline assignment: CDR1 LGHNA and CDR2 YNFKEQ. V lost 1 base, J lost 4 bases, and 5 bases lay in between. The CDR3 is made up of 13 amino acids. The DNA for the CDR3 is TGTGCCAGCAGCCAAGCCAGTTACAATGAGCAGTTCTTC. It specifies CASSQASYNEQFF.

This chain joins TRBV18 and TRBJ1-2; no clear D. CDR3 length equals 14 residues. Trimming left V 3 bases short and J 2 bases short, with 10 bases between. Germline loops: CDR1 KGHSH, CDR2 LQKENI. The CDR3 nucleotides read TGTGCCAGCTCACCGTCAGGCAGGAACTATGGCTACACCTTC. Translating gives CASSPSGRNYGYTF.

The rearrangement uses TRBV6-5 and TRBJ2-1, with D perhaps TRBD1 (6 bases). The CDR3 extends over 14 amino acids. CDR1 and CDR2 from the germline V gene are MNHEY and SVGAGI. V lost 5 bases, J lost 2 bases, and 10 bases lay in between. CDR3 nucleotide sequence: TGTGCCAGCAGTACCCGGACAGCCTACAATGAGCAGTTCTTC. Translated: CASSTRTAYNEQFF.

The J gene is TRBJ2-3, the V gene TRBV30; no clear D. This CDR3 has 12 residues. Germline V gene data show CDR1 as GTSNPN and CDR2 as SVGIG (reference sequence). V was cut by 2 bases and J by 4 bases, with 7 bases left in between. As DNA, the CDR3 is TGTGCCTGGAGTACGGTCCCAGATACGCAGTATTTT. It encodes CAWSTVPDTQYF.

V is TRBV9 and J is TRBJ2-7; tentatively, D is TRBD2 (6 bases). CDR1 is SGDLS and CDR2 is YYNGEE in the germline V gene. V was cut by 0 bases and J by 1 base, with 11 bases left in between. The CDR3 length is 15 residues. The CDR3 DNA sequence: TGTGCCAGCAGCGTAGGTGCTCTAGCGTCCTACGAGCAGTACTTC. It translates to CASSVGALASYEQYF.

This chain links TRBV6-7 with TRBJ1-2, with TRBD1 as a possible D gene (5 bases). TRBV6-7 is labeled an ORF, and its function is uncertain. The CDR3 totals 13 residues. Trimming pared 5 bases from V and 4 bases from J, leaving 11 bases between. CDR3 in amino acids: CASSDTGRYGYTF. The CDR3 DNA reads TGTGCCAGCAGTGACACAGGCCGCTATGGCTACACCTTC.